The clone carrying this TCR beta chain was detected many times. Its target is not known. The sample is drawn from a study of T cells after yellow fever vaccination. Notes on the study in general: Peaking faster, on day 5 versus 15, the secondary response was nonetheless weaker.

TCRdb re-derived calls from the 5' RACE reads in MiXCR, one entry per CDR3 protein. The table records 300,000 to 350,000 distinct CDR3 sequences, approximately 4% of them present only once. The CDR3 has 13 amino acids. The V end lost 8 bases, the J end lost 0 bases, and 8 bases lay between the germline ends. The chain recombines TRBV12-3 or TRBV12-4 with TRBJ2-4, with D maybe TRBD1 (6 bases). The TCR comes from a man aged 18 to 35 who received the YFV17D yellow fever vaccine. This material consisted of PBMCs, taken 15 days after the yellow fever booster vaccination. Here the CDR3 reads CASRTAAKNIQYF. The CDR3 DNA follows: TGTGCCAGCCGGACAGCAGCCAAAAACATTCAGTACTTC.